One T cell receptor beta chain is described in this entry. Its antigen is unknown. The data stem from a study of cytomegalovirus exposure and HLA in healthy donors. Overall study findings and caveats: Later genetic work tied a missense DCLRE1C variant to beta-chain V and J trimming. Productive status was seen about 90% or about 30% of the time for most TCR beta V segments in an earlier analysis.

PCR involved 60 Vbeta and 13 Jbeta primers. As processed by the authors: Unique TCR beta chains totaled roughly 79 million in a later count, with roughly 10 million of them shared. Only in-frame clones appear in the TCRdb table, and some are missing; sequencing was by immunoSEQ multiplex PCR. That table supplies the V and J calls and clone size; D and trimming were determined from the DNA. The sample has approximately 190,000 clones, 84% seen once. Germline V gene data show CDR1 as SGDLS and CDR2 as YYNGEE. The CDR3 is made up of 14 amino acids. V was pared by 7 bases and J by 0 bases, with 10 bases between.

The rearrangement links TRBV9 to TRBJ1-4; D is unresolved. This sequence was found in a woman aged 45-59 years in good health and CMV-seropositive. Input material: PBMCs. As DNA, the CDR3 is TGTGCCAGCGGTGCAGATGCAACTAATGAAAAACTGTTTTTT. Residues: CASGADATNEKLFF.